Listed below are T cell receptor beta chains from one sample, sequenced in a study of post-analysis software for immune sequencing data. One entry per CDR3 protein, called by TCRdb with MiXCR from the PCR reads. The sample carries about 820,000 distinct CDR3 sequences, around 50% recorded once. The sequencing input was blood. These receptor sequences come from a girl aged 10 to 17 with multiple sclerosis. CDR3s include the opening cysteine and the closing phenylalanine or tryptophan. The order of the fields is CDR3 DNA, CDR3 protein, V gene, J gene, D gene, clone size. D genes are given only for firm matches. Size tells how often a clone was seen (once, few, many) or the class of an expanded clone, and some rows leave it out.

TGCAGCGTTGAAACCCCGTTCGGACAGCAAGCTTTCTTT,CSVETPFGQQAFF,TRBV29-1,TRBJ1-1,-,-
TGTGCCAGCAGCCTACGCGTGGACGAGACCCAGTACTTC,CASSLRVDETQYF,TRBV7-9,TRBJ2-5,-,-
TGCGCCAGCAGCTTGGTTCCGGGACTAGACAGCACAGATACGCAGTATTTT,CASSLVPGLDSTDTQYF,TRBV5-1,TRBJ2-3,TRBD2,-
TGTGCCACCAGCAGAGGGGTAGCAAACACCGGGGAGCTGTTTTTT,CATSRGVANTGELFF,TRBV15,TRBJ2-2,-,-
TGCGCCAGCAGCTCTGGGACAGGGAACGACGAGCAGTACTTC,CASSSGTGNDEQYF,TRBV5-1,TRBJ2-7,TRBD1,-
TGCGCCAGCAGCTCTAAAGGGACTAGCGTAACTGAGCAGTTCTTC,CASSSKGTSVTEQFF,TRBV5-1,TRBJ2-1,TRBD2,few
TGTGCCAGCAGCTTAGCGCGCTCGTACGAGCAGTACTTC,CASSLARSYEQYF,TRBV7-2,TRBJ2-7,-,many
TGTGCCAGCAGCCCCTGGACAGGGAAGGCTACTGGGGCCAACGTCCTGACTTTC,CASSPWTGKATGANVLTF,TRBV7-2,TRBJ2-6,TRBD1,-
TGTGCCAGTAGTATAGCCCATAAAGGGACAGGCCAAGAGACCCAGTACTTC,CASSIAHKGTGQETQYF,TRBV19,TRBJ2-5,TRBD1,-
TGTGCCAGCAGCTTAGAAGGGACCGAGAATGAAAAACTGTTTTTT,CASSLEGTENEKLFF,TRBV7-9,TRBJ1-4,-,-
TGCGCCAGCAGCTTGGGTCGGGCGAGCTCCTACGAGCAGTACTTC,CASSLGRASSYEQYF,TRBV5-1,TRBJ2-7,-,-
TGTGCCAGCAGCGTAGGGGACCTGTGGGAGCAGTACTTC,CASSVGDLWEQYF,TRBV9,TRBJ2-7,-,few
TGTGCCACCACGGAAGCCAACGTCCTGACTTTC,CATTEANVLTF,TRBV6-2/TRBV6-3,TRBJ2-6,-,-
TGCGCCAGCAGCCAAGACAGGGCAATGCTCGGCGGCTACACCTTC,CASSQDRAMLGGYTF,TRBV4-1,TRBJ1-2,-,-
TGCAGCGTTGATCAGGGGAATTTGGGAGATACGCAGTATTTT,CSVDQGNLGDTQYF,TRBV29-1,TRBJ2-3,-,few
TGTGCCAGCAGCTTAGGGACAGGGACTGGGGCCAACGTCCTGACTTTC,CASSLGTGTGANVLTF,TRBV7-9,TRBJ2-6,TRBD1,-
TGCGCCAGCAGCGGCGGTCTATACGAGCAGTACTTC,CASSGGLYEQYF,TRBV4-1,TRBJ2-7,-,few
TGCGCCAGCAGCAGGGGGGTAGCAGCCGACAATGAGCAGTTCTTC,CASSRGVAADNEQFF,TRBV5-1,TRBJ2-1,-,once
TGTGCCAGCAGGGCAGGGGGTTTTGGTCCGGGTCGGGCCAACGTCCTGACTTTC,CASRAGGFGPGRANVLTF,TRBV7-8,TRBJ2-6,TRBD1,once
TGTGCCAGCAGTTACCGGAGCGGGGGTTACGAGCAGTACTTC,CASSYRSGGYEQYF,TRBV6-6,TRBJ2-7,TRBD2,-
TGCAGTGCTACCCCGACTAGCGGGAGGGCCTTTGAGCAGTTCTTC,CSATPTSGRAFEQFF,TRBV20-1,TRBJ2-1,TRBD2,-
TGTGCCATCGCTTCTACGGGATTATCTCCCATTCAGTACTTC,CAIASTGLSPIQYF,TRBV10-3,TRBJ2-4,-,few